This T cell receptor beta chain originates from a study of HIV-infected patients and healthy controls. Germline values: CDR1 GTSNPN, CDR2 SVGIG (reference sequence). Trimming cost V 2 bases and J 4 bases, with 9 bases left between them. The CDR3 is 14 amino acids. TCRdb reprocessed the 5' RACE reads with MiXCR, giving one entry per CDR3 protein. This sample has about 18,000 distinct CDR3 sequences, with around 19% found just once. The receptor was derived from a human donor in good health. The sequenced material came from CD8+ T cells from blood. The genes are TRBV30 and TRBJ2-6; D is perhaps TRBD1 (5 bases). CDR3 protein: CAWSLGLGANVLTF. The CDR3 nucleotides read TGTGCCTGGAGTCTGGGGCTAGGGGCCAACGTCCTGACTTTC.